The 23 T cell receptor beta chains below all came from one sample that was sequenced in a study of cytomegalovirus exposure and HLA in healthy donors. 60 Vbeta and 13 Jbeta primers were used in PCR. Only in-frame clones appear in the TCRdb table, and some are missing; sequencing was by immunoSEQ multiplex PCR. The sample lists 150,000 to 200,000 clones, more than 80% occurring once. The sequenced material came from PBMCs. These receptors were obtained from a woman aged 18-29 years in good health and CMV-seronegative.

This sequence joins TRBV7-9 and TRBJ2-2; D uncertain. Trimming cost V 9 bases and J 5 bases, with 10 bases left between them. This CDR3 has 12 residues. CDR1 and CDR2 from the germline V gene are SEHNR and FQNEAQ (reference sequence). The CDR3 region has the DNA TGTGCCAGGGCCCAGAATACCGGGGAGCTGTTTTTT. This gives the protein CARAQNTGELFF.

V and J are TRBV6-4 and TRBJ2-6; 7 positions match TRBD1. V lost 2 bases, J lost 2 bases, and 12 bases stayed unmatched. Germline CDR1 MRHNA, CDR2 SNTAGT. The CDR3 length is 19 residues. The CDR3 loop is CASSDIDREISTGANVLTF. The CDR3 nucleotides are TGTGCCAGCAGTGACATCGACAGGGAGATATCGACTGGGGCCAACGTCCTGACTTTC.

The genes are TRBV14 and TRBJ1-2, with TRBD1 matching over 9 bases. V trimming: 3 bases; J trimming: 2 bases; junction bases outside the gene matches: 7. Germline-derived CDR1 and CDR2 are SGHDN and FVKESK. The CDR3 has 16 amino acids. The CDR3 reads CASSHLTGTGNYGYTF. In DNA, the CDR3 is TGTGCCAGCAGCCACTTAACCGGGACAGGGAACTATGGCTACACCTTC.

In regard to this clone: The germline gene is not matched at one end of the junction; a read error may be the cause. The chain is built from TRBV11-2 and TRBJ2-7; D may be TRBD1 (5 bases). CDR3 length equals 11 residues. CDR1 and CDR2 from the germline V gene are SGHAT and FQNNGV. CDR3 region: CASSASQVPFF. The CDR3, as DNA: TGTGCCAGCAGTGCTTCACAGGTGCCTTTCTTC.

Only a few counts were recorded for this clone. The genes are TRBV5-1 and TRBJ2-1; 9 bases match TRBD2. The CDR3 loop spans 17 amino acids. V shed 1 base, J shed 2 bases, and the junction held 7 bases outside the gene matches. Germline-derived CDR1 and CDR2 are SGHRS and YFSETQ. CDR3 sequence (DNA): TGCGCCAGCAGCTTGTTGTCTAGCGGGAAGACCTACAATGAGCAGTTCTTC. It yields the protein CASSLLSSGKTYNEQFF. The entire variable domain, with the rest obtained from reference TRBV5-1 and TRBJ2-1, is as follows: KAGVTQTPRYLIKTRGQQVTLSCSPISGHRSVSWYQQTPGQGLQFLFEYFSETQRNKGNFPGRFSGRQFSNSRSEMNVSTLELGDSALYLCASSLLSSGKTYNEQFFGPGTRLTVL.

By share, this clone counts as medium-sized (0.01 to 0.1%). V and J are TRBV28 and TRBJ1-1; D is ambiguous. From germline, CDR1 is MDHEN and CDR2 SYDVKM. V was shortened by 6 bases and J by 0 bases, with 8 bases between the two germline ends. This CDR3 is built from 13 residues. In DNA, the CDR3 is TGTGCCAGCAGGACTCGTATGAACACTGAAGCTTTCTTT. Its protein product is CASRTRMNTEAFF. The variable domain in full, with the rest retrieved from reference TRBV28 and TRBJ1-1, is DVKVTQSSRYLVKRTGEKVFLECVQDMDHENMFWYRQDPGLGLRLIYFSYDVKMKEKGDIPEGYSVSREKKERFSLILESASTNQTSMYLCASRTRMNTEAFFGQGTRLTVV.

This chain connects TRBV4-1 to TRBJ2-3; 10 bases align to TRBD2. Germline V gives CDR1 MGHRA, CDR2 YSYEKL. This CDR3 has 17 amino acids. The ends lost 3 bases at V and 0 bases at J; junction bases unmatched: 6. The CDR3 region has the DNA TGCGCCAGCAGCCAGATCGGGACTAGCGTTAGCACAGATACGCAGTATTTT. Encoded protein: CASSQIGTSVSTDTQYF.

This chain links TRBV28 with TRBJ2-7; tentatively, D is TRBD1 (6 bases). Germline V lookup: CDR1 MDHEN, CDR2 SYDVKM. V lost 8 bases and J lost 7, with 21 bases in between. The CDR3 runs to 14 residues. The CDR3 loop reads CASGRRGSAREQYF. Here the CDR3 DNA reads TGTGCCAGCGGCCGCAGGGGCTCTGCGCGGGAGCAGTACTTC.

The gene calls are TRBV7-9 and TRBJ1-4, with 10 bases that match TRBD1. Germline lookup yields CDR1 SEHNR and CDR2 FQNEAQ (reference sequence). The CDR3 spans 19 residues. J gave up 3 bases and V 1 base, and 11 bases lay outside the gene matches. CDR3 coding DNA: TGTGCCAGCAGCTTAGGAGAGACAGGGGGCCCGTCTGCTAATGAAAAACTGTTTTTT. Protein sequence: CASSLGETGGPSANEKLFF. The variable domain in full, with the rest retrieved from reference TRBV7-9 and TRBJ1-4, is DTGVSQNPRHKITKRGQNVTFRCDPISEHNRLYWYRQTLGQGPEFLTYFQNEAQLEKSRLLSDRFSAERPKGSFSTLEIQRTEQGDSAMYLCASSLGETGGPSANEKLFFGSGTQLSVL.

A single count supports this clone. The rearrangement uses TRBV18 and TRBJ2-5, with D perhaps TRBD1 (6 bases). V lost 3 bases, J lost 0 bases, and 11 bases lay in between. The V gene's germline CDR1 is KGHSH and CDR2 LQKENI. The CDR3 totals 15 residues. The CDR3 is CASSPAGGNQETQYF. The CDR3 nucleotides are TGTGCCAGCTCACCTGCTGGGGGCAACCAAGAGACCCAGTACTTC. Supplemented by reference TRBV18 and TRBJ2-5, the full variable domain reads NAGVMQNPRHLVRRRGQEARLRCSPMKGHSHVYWYRQLPEEGLKFMVYLQKENIIDESGMPKERFSAEFPKEGPSILRIQQVVRGDSAAYFCASSPAGGNQETQYFGPGTRLLVL.

The chain is built from TRBV5-1 and TRBJ2-5; 7 positions match TRBD1. Trimming took 4 bases from V and 0 from J; bases not matched to a gene: 6. CDR3 length: 15 amino acids. CDR1 and CDR2 from the germline V gene are SGHRS and YFSETQ. The CDR3 region is CASSPPQGHQETQYF. CDR3 in DNA: TGCGCCAGCAGCCCACCACAGGGGCACCAAGAGACCCAGTACTTC.

V is TRBV19 and J is TRBJ2-5; TRBD2 aligns across 11 bases. Trimming cost V 5 bases and J 4 bases; bases outside gene matches: 6. The CDR3 runs 15 residues. Germline CDR1 reads LNHDA; CDR2 reads SQIVND (reference sequence). For the CDR3, the DNA is TGTGCCAGTAGTGTTAGCGGGGGGGCCGGAGAGACCCAGTACTTC. Translated, it gives CASSVSGGAGETQYF.

The rearrangement uses TRBV2 and TRBJ1-5; D gene unclear. The CDR3 loop spans 16 amino acids. Trimming removed 11 bases from V and 2 bases from J, with 22 bases in between. Per the germline V gene, CDR1 is SNHLY and CDR2 is FYNNEI. The CDR3: CAGRGWDGGGNQPQHF. DNA of the CDR3: TGTGCCGGGCGGGGTTGGGATGGCGGTGGCAATCAGCCCCAGCATTTT.

The table lists this clone with a few counts. The same CDR3 arises from other DNA sequences in this sample as well. This chain joins TRBV11-2 and TRBJ1-4; 11 bases are shared with TRBD1. V was clipped by 5 bases and J by 7 bases; unmatched bases: 3. CDR1 and CDR2 from the germline V gene are SGHAT and FQNNGV. This CDR3 comprises 14 residues. CDR3 sequence: CASSRDRGSEKLFF. The CDR3 DNA is TGTGCCAGCAGCCGGGACAGGGGGTCTGAAAAACTGTTTTTT.

This chain uses TRBV19 with TRBJ2-7; 11 bases are a match to TRBD2. This CDR3 is 15 amino acids long. CDR1 is LNHDA and CDR2 is SQIVND in the germline V gene (reference sequence). After removal of 5 bases from V and 2 bases from J, the junction contained 5 bases not matched to a gene. Written as DNA, the CDR3 is TGTGCCAGTAGTCCGGGACTAGCGGCAACCTACGAGCAGTACTTC. This encodes CASSPGLAATYEQYF. Full variable domain (outside the CDR3, taken from reference TRBV19 and TRBJ2-7): DGGITQSPKYLFRKEGQNVTLSCEQNLNHDAMYWYRQDPGQGLRLIYYSQIVNDFQKGDIAEGYSVSREKKESFPLTVTSAQKNPTAFYLCASSPGLAATYEQYFGPGTRLTVT.

The chain couples TRBV21-1 to TRBJ1-5. TRBV21-1 is shown as a pseudogene. The CDR3 runs to 12 residues. The CDR3 bases are TGTGCCAGCAGCAGAGGAAATCAGCCCCAGCATTTT. Its protein product is CASSRGNQPQHF.

The table lists this clone with a few counts. This chain uses TRBV9 with TRBJ1-1; 7 nucleotides line up with TRBD1. The CDR3 loop spans 14 amino acids. V lost 4 bases and J lost 1; bases outside the gene matches: 4. The germline V gene has CDR1 SGDLS and CDR2 YYNGEE. Written as DNA, the CDR3 is TGTGCCAGCAGCTGGGACAGTGCGAACACTGAAGCTTTCTTT. It yields the protein CASSWDSANTEAFF.

The chain is built from TRBV2 and TRBJ1-1; no definite D call. With 3 bases removed from V and 8 bases from J, the gap between germline ends came to 7 bases. The germline V gene has CDR1 SNHLY and CDR2 FYNNEI. The CDR3 consists of 11 residues. In nucleotides, the CDR3 is TGTGCCAGCAGTGAGGTCAGGGAAGCTTTCTTT. Protein sequence: CASSEVREAFF.

V usage is TRBV10-3 and J usage is TRBJ2-3; 8 bases fit TRBD2. V trimming: 3 bases; J trimming: 5 bases; junction bases outside the gene matches: 7. Germline CDR1 and CDR2: ENHRY and SYGVKD. CDR3 length equals 15 residues. CDR3 in amino acids: CAISDYEAGEDTQYF. DNA of the CDR3: TGTGCCATCAGTGACTACGAAGCGGGAGAAGATACGCAGTATTTT.

With respect to this clone: The sample contains more than one DNA sequence encoding this CDR3. This rearrangement joins TRBV5-4 to TRBJ2-7; D possibly corresponds to TRBD1 (6 bases). The V end was cut by 4 bases, the J end by 2 bases, with 13 bases between. The CDR3 is made up of 14 amino acids. Per the germline V gene, CDR1 is SGHNT and CDR2 is YYREEE (reference sequence). The CDR3: CASSLNRAAYEQYF. The CDR3 DNA is TGTGCCAGCAGCCTGAACAGGGCCGCCTACGAGCAGTACTTC.

V usage is TRBV6-6 and J usage is TRBJ1-1; 11 nucleotides match TRBD1. The CDR3 totals 15 residues. Germline trimming cut 6 bases from V and 5 bases from J; bases unmatched to any gene: 8. Per the germline V gene, CDR1 is MNHNY and CDR2 is SVGAGI (reference sequence). The CDR3 DNA reads as TGTGCCAGCAGGTCGGGACAGGGGGTACAGACTGAAGCTTTCTTT. Protein sequence: CASRSGQGVQTEAFF.

The rearrangement uses TRBV11-2 and TRBJ2-7, with no clear D. Germline lookup yields CDR1 SGHAT and CDR2 FQNNGV. This CDR3 contains 14 residues. Trimming left V 1 base short and J 7 bases short, with 14 bases between. The CDR3 sequence: CASSLGVGPWEQYF. The CDR3 DNA reads as TGTGCCAGCAGCTTAGGGGTGGGCCCCTGGGAGCAGTACTTC. The whole variable domain, remainder taken from reference TRBV11-2 and TRBJ2-7, is EAGVAQSPRYKIIEKRQSVAFWCNPISGHATLYWYQQILGQGPKLLIQFQNNGVVDDSQLPKDRFSAERLKGVDSTLKIQPAKLEDSAVYLCASSLGVGPWEQYFGPGTRLTVT.

The J gene is TRBJ2-2, the V gene TRBV27; 11 positions match TRBD2. CDR3 size: 16 residues. Germline V lookup: CDR1 MNHEY, CDR2 SMNVEV (reference sequence). V lost 6 bases and J lost 6; bases outside the gene matches: 9. The CDR3 is CASRWLAGGGSGELFF. The CDR3 nucleotides are TGTGCCAGCAGGTGGCTAGCGGGAGGAGGTTCCGGGGAGCTGTTTTTT.